These T cell receptor beta chains were read from a single sample in a study of molecular identifiers for immune sequencing clone quantification. One entry per CDR3 protein, called by TCRdb with MiXCR from the PCR reads. In the table there are 9,700 or so distinct CDR3 sequences, approximately 19% of which are singletons. The sequencing input was naive CD8+ T cells from blood, with Jurkat cell RNA spiked in. These receptor sequences come from a human donor in good health. Some libraries in this study had Jurkat cell RNA spiked in. Each CDR3 is given with its conserved first and last residue. D genes are given only for firm matches. Part of the rows lack a size; the others show once, few, many or a class for expanded clones.

TRBV13	-	-	TRBJ2-7	CASSPGRSGSSYEQYF	TGTGCCAGCAGCCCCGGGCGTAGCGGCAGCTCCTACGAGCAGTACTTC
TRBV29-1	medium-sized	TRBD1	TRBJ1-1	CSVDQGDYTEAFF	TGCAGCGTTGACCAGGGGGACTACACTGAAGCTTTCTTT
TRBV19	medium-sized	-	TRBJ2-1	CASSMSSSYNEQFF	TGTGCCAGTAGTATGAGTTCGAGTTACAATGAGCAGTTCTTC
TRBV20-1	many	TRBD2	TRBJ2-7	CSARDLGTSTYEQYF	TGCAGTGCTAGAGATTTAGGGACTAGCACTTACGAGCAGTACTTC
TRBV3-1	many	-	TRBJ2-2	CASSQGTRWTGELFF	TGTGCCAGCAGCCAGGGGACCAGATGGACCGGGGAGCTGTTTTTT
TRBV7-6	many	-	TRBJ2-7	CASSLVLGDEQYF	TGTGCCAGCAGCTTAGTTTTGGGCGACGAGCAGTACTTC
TRBV14	-	-	TRBJ2-1	CASSSLLGSHNKQFF	TGTGCCAGCAGCTCCCTCCTTGGGTCCCACAATAAGCAGTTCTTC
TRBV28	medium-sized	TRBD2	TRBJ2-3	CASSPSTPLAGVADTQYF	TGTGCCAGCAGCCCTTCGACCCCACTAGCGGGAGTCGCAGATACGCAGTATTTT
TRBV20-1	medium-sized	-	TRBJ2-2	CSASTGETGELFF	TGCAGTGCATCGACAGGAGAGACCGGGGAGCTGTTTTTT
TRBV10-3	medium-sized	-	TRBJ2-7	CAISESGSYEQYF	TGTGCCATCAGTGAGTCTGGCAGTTACGAGCAGTACTTC
TRBV4-3	many	-	TRBJ1-6	CASSQRLIARGNSPLHF	TGCGCCAGCAGCCAACGGCTTATTGCCAGGGGTAATTCACCCCTCCACTTT
TRBV7-9	many	TRBD1	TRBJ1-1	CASSFEDRVNTEAFF	TGTGCCAGCAGCTTCGAAGACAGGGTGAACACTGAAGCTTTCTTT
TRBV20-1	many	TRBD2	TRBJ2-1	CSAGGSQLAGVNYEQFF	TGCAGTGCTGGCGGTTCACAACTAGCGGGAGTTAACTATGAGCAGTTCTTC
TRBV13	few	TRBD2	TRBJ2-7	CASSESGREYEQYF	TGTGCCAGCAGCGAGAGCGGGAGGGAGTACGAGCAGTACTTC
TRBV20-1	medium-sized	TRBD2	TRBJ2-5	CSAREGTQETQYF	TGCAGTGCCAGGGAGGGGACCCAAGAGACCCAGTACTTC
TRBV4-3	medium-sized	-	TRBJ2-7	CASSQDNNPDYEQYF	TGCGCCAGCAGCCAAGATAACAACCCGGACTACGAGCAGTACTTC
TRBV27	-	-	TRBJ2-3	CSSSSRTCTQYF	TGTTCCAGCAGTTCCCGCACATGTACGCAGTATTTT
TRBV29-1	few	-	TRBJ2-1	CSFLRALNEQFF	TGCAGCTTTCTCAGGGCTCTCAATGAGCAGTTCTTC
TRBV29-1	medium-sized	-	TRBJ1-1	CSVEGADTEAFF	TGCAGCGTTGAAGGGGCGGACACTGAAGCTTTCTTT
TRBV27	many	-	TRBJ1-1	CASSLSLNTEAFF	TGTGCCAGCAGTTTATCGTTAAACACTGAAGCTTTCTTT
TRBV19	many	-	TRBJ2-3	CASSITPGTTDTQYF	TGTGCCAGTAGTATCACGCCCGGGACCACAGATACGCAGTATTTT
TRBV12-3/TRBV12-4	many	-	TRBJ2-2	CASSIDRNTGELFF	TGTGCCAGCAGTATCGACCGGAACACCGGGGAGCTGTTTTTT
TRBV2	medium-sized	TRBD1	TRBJ2-2	CASSPGEGALSGELFF	TGTGCCAGCAGTCCCGGAGAGGGGGCTTTATCCGGGGAGCTGTTTTTT
TRBV20-1	medium-sized	-	TRBJ2-7	CSAPELNEQYF	TGCAGTGCCCCCGAACTGAACGAGCAGTACTTC
TRBV11-2	many	-	TRBJ2-7	CASSLSGPYEQYF	TGTGCCAGCAGCTTAAGCGGTCCCTACGAGCAGTACTTC
TRBV12-3/TRBV12-4	many	-	TRBJ2-6	CASGLYSGANVLTF	TGTGCCAGCGGTTTGTACTCTGGGGCCAACGTCCTGACTTTC
TRBV5-8	once	-	TRBJ2-6	CASSFSGSGANVLTF	TGTGCCAGCAGCTTTTCTGGGAGTGGGGCCAACGTCCTGACTTTC
TRBV27	many	TRBD2	TRBJ2-1	CASSSRLAGNYNEQFF	TGTGCCAGCAGTTCCCGGTTAGCGGGAAACTACAATGAGCAGTTCTTC
TRBV21-1	-	-	TRBJ2-4	CASSKTGTAFRIQYF	TGTGCCAGCAGCAAAACTGGGACAGCTTTTCGAATTCAGTACTTC
TRBV2	many	-	TRBJ2-3	CASSEAGRQNTDTQYF	TGTGCCAGCAGTGAAGCGGGGAGACAAAACACAGATACGCAGTATTTT
TRBV11-3	-	-	TRBJ2-3	CASSLNEGGGTDTQYF	TGTGCCAGCAGCCTTAACGAGGGGGGCGGTACAGATACGCAGTATTTT
TRBV28	medium-sized	-	TRBJ2-3	CASSELTDTQYF	TGTGCCAGCAGTGAATTAACAGATACGCAGTATTTT
TRBV4-3	many	-	TRBJ2-6	CASSHGAGANVLTF	TGCGCCAGCAGCCACGGGGCCGGGGCCAACGTCCTGACTTTC
TRBV20-1	many	TRBD1	TRBJ2-7	CSARGQGAYEQYF	TGCAGTGCTAGGGGACAGGGGGCCTACGAGCAGTACTTC
TRBV12-3/TRBV12-4	many	-	TRBJ1-5	CASSADRSNQPQHF	TGTGCCAGCAGTGCAGACAGGAGCAATCAGCCCCAGCATTTT
TRBV9	medium-sized	TRBD2	TRBJ2-7	CASSPLGLAGEQYF	TGTGCCAGCAGCCCTCTTGGGCTAGCGGGCGAGCAGTACTTC
TRBV7-6	-	-	TRBJ2-7	CASRSLARVSNEQYF	TGTGCCAGCAGATCCCTCGCCAGGGTAAGTAACGAGCAGTACTTC
TRBV6-1	medium-sized	-	TRBJ2-3	CASSEAPGSITNTQYF	TGTGCCAGCAGTGAAGCTCCGGGATCCATTACAAATACGCAGTATTTT
TRBV6-5	many	-	TRBJ2-1	CASSYIGGLSEQFF	TGTGCCAGCAGTTACATCGGGGGTCTTAGCGAGCAGTTCTTC
TRBV30	many	-	TRBJ2-7	CAWSGQESSYEQYF	TGTGCCTGGAGTGGACAGGAGAGCTCCTACGAGCAGTACTTC